A selection of T cell receptor beta chains follows, all from one sample in a study of blood T cell repertoires in COVID-19. The assay was immunoSEQ multiplex PCR, and TCRdb's table has in-frame clones only and misses some. Of some 220,000 clones listed, approximately 92% are singletons. The sequenced sample was PBMCs or T cells enriched from blood (not recorded which). The receptor source for this set is a woman aged 18-29 years in a cohort exposed to, infected with or recovered from COVID-19 (not recorded which). Both conserved end residues are part of each CDR3. The order of the fields is clone size, J gene, D gene, V gene, CDR3 DNA, CDR3 protein. The D gene is left open where the match is weak. Not every row has a clone size; where given, it reads once, few, many or a size class.

clone_size: .
j_call: TRBJ1-1
d_call: TRBD1
v_call: TRBV12-3/TRBV12-4
cdr3_nt: TGTGCCAGCAGTCCAGGGGGCTGGGAAGCTTTCTTT
cdr3_aa: CASSPGGWEAFF

clone_size: .
j_call: TRBJ1-2
d_call: TRBD1
v_call: TRBV29-1
cdr3_nt: TGCAGCGTTGAAGGCGGGGTGAAACCGGGACAGGGACTTTTATATGGCTACACCTTC
cdr3_aa: CSVEGGVKPGQGLLYGYTF

clone_size: .
j_call: TRBJ2-1
d_call: TRBD1
v_call: TRBV18
cdr3_nt: TGTGCCAGCTCACCACCAAAAGGGGTCACAGGGGATGAGCAGTTCTTC
cdr3_aa: CASSPPKGVTGDEQFF

clone_size: once
j_call: TRBJ2-1
d_call: .
v_call: TRBV7-8
cdr3_nt: TGTGCCAGCAGCTTCGCTGAGGGCCTAGGTGAGCAGTTCTTC
cdr3_aa: CASSFAEGLGEQFF

clone_size: .
j_call: TRBJ2-2
d_call: TRBD2
v_call: TRBV12-5
cdr3_nt: TGTGCTAGTGGTTCCCTAGCGGGGGGGCTTACCGGGGAGCTGTTTTTT
cdr3_aa: CASGSLAGGLTGELFF

clone_size: .
j_call: TRBJ2-1
d_call: TRBD2
v_call: TRBV3-1/TRBV3-2
cdr3_nt: TGTGCCAGCAGCCGTCGTCAGCTAGCGGGGGGGCTCTACAATGAGCAGTTCTTC
cdr3_aa: CASSRRQLAGGLYNEQFF

clone_size: .
j_call: TRBJ2-7
d_call: TRBD1
v_call: TRBV28
cdr3_nt: TGTGCCAGCGGCACAATACAGGGGTCGCGCTACGAGCAGTACTTC
cdr3_aa: CASGTIQGSRYEQYF

clone_size: .
j_call: TRBJ1-2
d_call: TRBD1
v_call: TRBV10-3
cdr3_nt: TGTGCCATCAGTGAGACAGGGGGTCGCTACACCTTC
cdr3_aa: CAISETGGRYTF

clone_size: .
j_call: TRBJ1-5
d_call: TRBD1
v_call: TRBV6-2/TRBV6-3
cdr3_nt: TGTGCCAGCAGTACAGGGGGCAATCAGCCCCAGCATTTT
cdr3_aa: CASSTGGNQPQHF

clone_size: .
j_call: TRBJ1-3
d_call: TRBD1
v_call: TRBV28
cdr3_nt: TGTGCCAGCAGCAAGGACAGGGTGGGAAACACCATATATTTT
cdr3_aa: CASSKDRVGNTIYF

clone_size: .
j_call: TRBJ2-2
d_call: TRBD2
v_call: TRBV30
cdr3_nt: TGTGCCTGGACCGGGACTAGCAACACCGGGGAGCTGTTTTTT
cdr3_aa: CAWTGTSNTGELFF

clone_size: .
j_call: TRBJ2-1
d_call: TRBD2
v_call: TRBV27
cdr3_nt: TGTGCCAGCAGGTCACTAGCGGGGGTTGGGAATGAGCAGTTCTTC
cdr3_aa: CASRSLAGVGNEQFF

clone_size: .
j_call: TRBJ2-2
d_call: TRBD1
v_call: TRBV19
cdr3_nt: TGTGCCAGTAGTGCCGGGACAGGGGTTGACACCGGGGAGCTGTTTTTT
cdr3_aa: CASSAGTGVDTGELFF

clone_size: .
j_call: TRBJ1-1
d_call: .
v_call: TRBV6-5
cdr3_nt: TGTGCCAGCAGTTACTCGGGGGGATTTGCTTTCTTT
cdr3_aa: CASSYSGGFAFF

clone_size: .
j_call: TRBJ1-2
d_call: .
v_call: TRBV7-9
cdr3_nt: TGTGCCAGCAGCGTACAGGGTGGTATGGGGGGCTACACCTTC
cdr3_aa: CASSVQGGMGGYTF

clone_size: many
j_call: TRBJ2-2
d_call: TRBD2
v_call: TRBV11-3
cdr3_nt: TGTGCCAGCAGCCAAAATAGCGGGAGTTACACCGGGGAGCTGTTTTTT
cdr3_aa: CASSQNSGSYTGELFF

clone_size: few
j_call: TRBJ2-3
d_call: .
v_call: TRBV10-1
cdr3_nt: TGCGCCAGCAGTGCTTCGGGAACAGATACGCAGTATTTT
cdr3_aa: CASSASGTDTQYF

clone_size: .
j_call: TRBJ2-1
d_call: TRBD2
v_call: TRBV2
cdr3_nt: TGTGCCAGCAGTGAAGCGGGTACTAGCGGGGGGACTAATGAGCAGTTCTTC
cdr3_aa: CASSEAGTSGGTNEQFF

clone_size: .
j_call: TRBJ2-7
d_call: .
v_call: TRBV11-3
cdr3_nt: TGTGCCAGCAGCTTAGATCGCGGGACTGATACCTACGAGCAGTACTTC
cdr3_aa: CASSLDRGTDTYEQYF

clone_size: .
j_call: TRBJ2-3
d_call: TRBD2
v_call: TRBV3-1/TRBV3-2
cdr3_nt: TGTGCCAGCAGCCAAGATTGGCTAGCGGGAGAAGATACGCAGTATTTT
cdr3_aa: CASSQDWLAGEDTQYF

clone_size: .
j_call: TRBJ2-1
d_call: TRBD1
v_call: TRBV10-2
cdr3_nt: TGCGCCAGCAGTGAACAGGGGGTGAATGAGCAGTTCTTC
cdr3_aa: CASSEQGVNEQFF

clone_size: once
j_call: TRBJ1-2
d_call: .
v_call: TRBV29-1
cdr3_nt: TGCAGCGTTATGCTAAACTCCTATGGCTACACCTTC
cdr3_aa: CSVMLNSYGYTF

clone_size: .
j_call: TRBJ1-4
d_call: .
v_call: TRBV6-1
cdr3_nt: TGTGCCAGCAGTGGAGCGACGGGTAATAGGGAAAAACTGTTTTTT
cdr3_aa: CASSGATGNREKLFF

clone_size: once
j_call: TRBJ2-7
d_call: .
v_call: TRBV5-4
cdr3_nt: TGTGCCAGCAGCAGAAAAGGACTTCGCCCATACGAGCAGTACTTC
cdr3_aa: CASSRKGLRPYEQYF

clone_size: .
j_call: TRBJ2-3
d_call: .
v_call: TRBV29-1
cdr3_nt: TGCAGCATCACAAATGGAGATCGCACAGATACGCAGTATTTT
cdr3_aa: CSITNGDRTDTQYF

clone_size: .
j_call: TRBJ1-1
d_call: TRBD1
v_call: TRBV5-4
cdr3_nt: TGTGCCAGCACAGGGGGGCCTCGGGACAGGGGGACTGAAGCTTTCTTT
cdr3_aa: CASTGGPRDRGTEAFF

clone_size: .
j_call: TRBJ1-1
d_call: TRBD1
v_call: TRBV9
cdr3_nt: TGTGCCAGCAGCGCCGGGACAGGGTGGACTGAAGCTTTCTTT
cdr3_aa: CASSAGTGWTEAFF

clone_size: .
j_call: TRBJ1-2
d_call: .
v_call: TRBV7-3
cdr3_nt: TGTGCCAGCAGCTTAGGGCAGGGGTATGGCTACACCTTC
cdr3_aa: CASSLGQGYGYTF

clone_size: .
j_call: TRBJ1-6
d_call: .
v_call: TRBV5-1
cdr3_nt: TGCGCCAGCAGCCTGGGACGACAGTTGCACGCTTCACCCCTCCACTTT
cdr3_aa: CASSLGRQLHASPLHF

clone_size: .
j_call: TRBJ2-5
d_call: .
v_call: TRBV6-1
cdr3_nt: TGTGCCAGCAGTGAAGTGTACTTCCAAGAGACCCAGTACTTC
cdr3_aa: CASSEVYFQETQYF

clone_size: .
j_call: TRBJ1-1
d_call: TRBD1
v_call: TRBV4-2
cdr3_nt: TGTGCCAGCAGCCAAGGGGGACAGGGACTGAACACTGAAGCTTTCTTT
cdr3_aa: CASSQGGQGLNTEAFF